The present entry profiles one T cell receptor beta chain with its context. Its recognized antigen is unknown. One end of the junction fails to match germline, which may point to a read error. The sample comes from a study of tumor-infiltrating lymphocytes in primary liver carcinoma (dated by TCRdb to about 2017). Concerning the study at large: Between late 2015 and early 2016, about five patients in China with histopathologically diagnosed primary liver carcinoma had their tumors surgically resected. Hepatocellular carcinoma (four) or combined HCC and intrahepatic cholangiocarcinoma (one) was present in the five patients, who were three men and two women aged 30 to 69 years. The five patients had tumors staged T1-T3 N0M0, with maximum diameters ranging from about 4.2 to 10 cm. A total of roughly 35 specimens from 5 patients underwent TCRbeta repertoire sequencing, comprising around 25 tumor regions, 5 adjacent noncancerous liver tissues and 5 peripheral blood samples. For each liver tumor, the study sampled five regions along with adjacent normal tissue and blood, and applied TCRbeta repertoire sequencing, expression microarrays and whole-exome sequencing. Each sample produced about 3.5 to 8 million productive TCRbeta reads, and read depth showed no significant difference between tissue types. Repertoires from technical replicates were highly reproducible, with mean shared-clone rates around 0.89 and correlation coefficients above 0.95.

A constant-region primer and ProtoScript II reverse transcriptase were used to reverse-transcribe TCRbeta-specific cDNA from roughly 0.55 ug total RNA. The TCRbeta libraries were prepared through three rounds of nested multiplex PCR following a slightly modified ARM-PCR procedure. Each of the first two PCR rounds ran for around 11 cycles and used multiplex TRBV1-TRBV30 forward primers together with a Cbeta reverse primer. Sample barcodes and Illumina adapters were attached in a final 25-cycle PCR using Deep VentR polymerase. Amplicons of 200-500 bp were gel-purified with a QIAquick gel extraction kit before sequencing. An Illumina HiSeq 2500 was used to sequence the TCRbeta amplicons with 250-bp paired-end reads. The study's processing was this. Trimmomatic v0.33 was used to quality-trim the reads, and FLASH v1.2.11 was used to merge paired reads so that full CDR3 sequences could be recovered. V, D and J germline segments were assigned to the rearranged TCRbeta sequences using MiGEC v1.2.1b. Clonotype statistics and Shannon-Wiener diversity indices were computed with VDJtools v1.0.0. Except for diversity analysis, only the 250 most abundant clonotypes of each sample were used in subsequent analyses to reduce sampling bias. TCRdb applied fastp at Q25 and MiXCR to the public reads, then kept only in-frame beta chains. One record per CDR3 amino acid sequence lists the most common genes and DNA. It is TCRdb's table, rather than the study itself, that gives the V and J calls and clone size. This sample is represented by about 310,000 distinct CDR3 sequences; about three fifths of them were singletons. The top ten clones comprise more than 15% of the sample.

What the research found in general, with its limitations: Repertoire overlap was found to be higher between tumor regions (mean about 35%) than between tumor-adjacent (roughly 17%) or tumor-blood (about 14%) pairs, consistent with antigen-driven expansion. Compared with blood, tumors had a significantly larger share of the repertoire taken up by the top 250 clones (p = 0.039). Bulk unsorted samples precluded comparing CD4+ and CD8+ T cell repertoires. Because only the TCR beta chain was sequenced and unpaired alpha chains were not captured, true repertoire diversity is likely underestimated. Only five or six patients were included in the study, and the authors note that the findings should be validated in a larger study.

TRIzol reagent was used to extract blood RNA from unsorted whole blood, while the DNeasy Blood & Tissue kit provided the germline DNA. At the time of sampling, the patients had chronic HBV infection and had not received any treatment. Approximately 3.9 milliliters of peripheral blood were collected into K2EDTA tubes before surgery. The germline V gene specifies SGHNT as CDR1 and YENEEA as CDR2. The CDR3 measures 15 amino acids from cysteine to phenylalanine. The read is trimmed to its CDR3 DNA, 45 bases read in frame from base 1. Sequencing was done on a sample of peripheral blood. This chain joins TRBV11-3 to TRBJ2-7; a tentative D match to TRBD1 spans 6 bases. The source of this sequence is a woman younger than 45 with primary liver carcinoma and hepatitis B virus infection. The nucleotide sequence reads TGTGTCAGCAGCTCCGGGCAGGGGCCCACCTACGAGCAGTACTTC. It is translated as CVSSSGQGPTYEQYF. The reference TRBV11-3 and TRBJ2-7 proteins fill in what lies around the CDR3, so the full variable domain reads EAGVVQSPRYKIIEKKQPVAFWCNPISGHNTLYWYLQNLGQGPELLIRYENEEAVDDSQLPKDRFSAERLKGVDSTLKIQPAELGDSAVYLCVSSSGQGPTYEQYFGPGTRLTVT.